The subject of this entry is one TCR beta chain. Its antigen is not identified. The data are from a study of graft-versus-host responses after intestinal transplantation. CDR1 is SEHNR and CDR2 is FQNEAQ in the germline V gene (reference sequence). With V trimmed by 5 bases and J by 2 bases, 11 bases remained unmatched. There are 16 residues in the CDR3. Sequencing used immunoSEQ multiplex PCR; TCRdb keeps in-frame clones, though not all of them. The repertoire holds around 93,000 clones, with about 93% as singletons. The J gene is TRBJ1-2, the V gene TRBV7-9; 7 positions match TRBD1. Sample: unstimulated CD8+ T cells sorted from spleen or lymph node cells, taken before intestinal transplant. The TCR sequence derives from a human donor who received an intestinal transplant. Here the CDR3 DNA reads TGTGCCAGCAGCCGAGCGGGACAGAGGATCAACTATGGCTACACCTTC. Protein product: CASSRAGQRINYGYTF.